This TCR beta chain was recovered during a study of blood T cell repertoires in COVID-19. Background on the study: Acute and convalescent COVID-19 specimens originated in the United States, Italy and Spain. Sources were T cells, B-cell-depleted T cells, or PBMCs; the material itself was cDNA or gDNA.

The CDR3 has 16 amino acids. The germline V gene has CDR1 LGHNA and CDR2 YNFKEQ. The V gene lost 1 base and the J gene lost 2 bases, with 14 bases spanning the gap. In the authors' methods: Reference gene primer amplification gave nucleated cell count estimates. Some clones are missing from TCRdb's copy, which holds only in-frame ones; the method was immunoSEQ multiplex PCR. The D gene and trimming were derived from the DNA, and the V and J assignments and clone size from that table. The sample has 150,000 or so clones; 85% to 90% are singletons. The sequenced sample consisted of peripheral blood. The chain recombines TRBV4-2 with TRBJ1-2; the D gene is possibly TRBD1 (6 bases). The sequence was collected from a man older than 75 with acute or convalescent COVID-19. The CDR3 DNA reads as TGTGCCAGCAGCCAAGTAGGATTGGGGGCGAACTATGGCTACACCTTC. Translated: CASSQVGLGANYGYTF.